The 24 T cell receptor beta chains below all came from one sample that was sequenced in a study of T cells in Graves' hyperthyroidism and ophthalmopathy. RNA transcripts served as the template for amplifying TCR beta CDR3 regions. HTBI primers were the set used in a first-round RT-PCR of the TCR CDR3. One entry per CDR3 protein, called by TCRdb with MiXCR from the multiplex PCR reads. Here the sample spans approximately 590,000 distinct CDR3 sequences, 15% to 19% being singletons. Material for sequencing was blood. These receptors all come from a woman between 25 and 40 years old with Graves' hyperthyroidism.

J is TRBJ2-5 and V is TRBV20-1; 7 bases align to TRBD2. Trimming cost V 0 bases and J 13 bases; bases outside gene matches: 8. The CDR3 consists of 12 residues. Germline V lookup: CDR1 DFQATT, CDR2 SNEGSKA (reference sequence). This CDR3 is CSARDWGRELYF. The CDR3 DNA is TGCAGTGCTAGAGATTGGGGGAGGGAATTGTACTTC.

V gene TRBV7-3 combines with J gene TRBJ1-3, with D possibly TRBD1 on 6 matching bases. CDR1 is SGHTA and CDR2 is FQGTGA in the germline V gene. The CDR3 runs to 16 residues. Trimming removed 0 bases from V and 0 bases from J, with 9 bases in between. CDR3 sequence reads: CASSLTGTNSGNTIYF. The DNA for the CDR3 is TGTGCCAGCAGCTTAACTGGGACAAACTCTGGAAACACCATATATTTT.

The chain recombines TRBV30 with TRBJ2-7; perhaps TRBD1 as D (5 bases). The CDR3 runs to 15 residues. V lost 4 bases, J lost 4 bases, and 20 bases lay in between. Germline V lookup: CDR1 GTSNPN, CDR2 SVGIG (reference sequence). The CDR3 DNA sequence: TGTGCCTGGACTTCCGAACTGGACACCAATTACGAGCAGTACTTC. It translates to CAWTSELDTNYEQYF.

This clonotype was seen ten or more times. This chain joins TRBV6-2 or TRBV6-3 and TRBJ1-5; no clear D. V was shortened by 2 bases and J by 0 bases, with 14 bases between the two germline ends. The germline gives CDR1 MNHEY, CDR2 SVGEGT. CDR3 length: 17 amino acids. In DNA form, the CDR3 reads TGTGCCAGCAGTTACAGGGCAGGATCGTTTAGCAATCAGCCCCAGCATTTT. Amino acid sequence: CASSYRAGSFSNQPQHF.

This clonotype was found a few times. The chain employs TRBV6-1 and TRBJ2-1, with D possibly TRBD1 on 5 matching bases. The germline gives CDR1 MNHNS, CDR2 SASEGT. This CDR3 contains 16 residues. Trimming pared 3 bases from V and 8 bases from J, leaving 20 bases between. The CDR3 loop reads CASSELVRAEGDEQFF. Written as DNA, the CDR3 is TGTGCCAGCAGTGAGTTGGTAAGGGCCGAAGGGGATGAGCAGTTCTTC.

This clonotype was seen many times. The V and J genes are TRBV30 and TRBJ2-3; 9 bases agree with TRBD2. The V gene's germline CDR1 is GTSNPN and CDR2 SVGIG (reference sequence). Trimming took 3 bases from V and 4 from J; bases not matched to a gene: 5. There are 14 residues in the CDR3. The CDR3, as DNA: TGTGCCTGGAGAAAAGCGGGAGGCTCAGATACGCAGTATTTT. It is translated as CAWRKAGGSDTQYF.

In this sample, this clonotype turned up many times. V usage is TRBV20-1 and J usage is TRBJ1-5; 7 bases agree with TRBD1. Looked up from germline, CDR1 is DFQATT and CDR2 is SNEGSKA (reference sequence). V was pared by 5 bases and J by 3 bases, with 7 bases of the junction left unmatched. The CDR3 loop spans 14 amino acids. The CDR3 DNA is TGCAGTGCTGGGCAGGGGGGCAACAATCAGCCCCAGCATTTT. Translation: CSAGQGGNNQPQHF.

The chain links TRBV7-9 to TRBJ2-1, with 7 positions matching TRBD1. The V segment lost 1 base and the J segment 4 bases; nucleotides outside the gene matches: 1. The CDR3 spans 14 residues. The germline CDR1 and CDR2 sequences are SEHNR and FQNEAQ (reference sequence). The CDR3 coding sequence is TGTGCCAGCAGCTTAGAGGGACAGTACAATGAGCAGTTCTTC. Protein product: CASSLEGQYNEQFF.

This clonotype was found many times. The chain uses TRBV6-2 or TRBV6-3 and TRBJ1-5, with D hard to call. CDR3 size: 14 residues. Per germline, CDR1 MNHEY and CDR2 SVGEGT. Deletions cut 0 bases from V and 9 bases from J, with 12 bases between. For the CDR3, the DNA is TGTGCCAGCAGTTACTCGACGCGGGGTACGCCCCAGCATTTT. Protein sequence: CASSYSTRGTPQHF.

The sample holds many counts of this clonotype. The chain carries TRBV6-1 and TRBJ2-1; D call uncertain. The CDR3 has 14 residues. V lost 0 bases and J lost 2, with 5 bases in between. CDR1 is MNHNS and CDR2 is SASEGT in the germline V gene. For the CDR3, the DNA is TGTGCCAGCAGTGAAGCCGGACCCTACAATGAGCAGTTCTTC. Translated, it gives CASSEAGPYNEQFF.

The chain recombines TRBV7-9 with TRBJ2-3, with D perhaps TRBD1 or TRBD2 (6 bases each). The CDR3 length is 16 residues. The V and J ends lost 6 bases and 0 bases respectively, with 16 bases between them. Germline CDR1 and CDR2: SEHNR and FQNEAQ (reference sequence). In nucleotides, the CDR3 is TGTGCCAGCAGTGACCCGACTAGGGGGAGCACAGATACGCAGTATTTT. Translating it yields CASSDPTRGSTDTQYF.

This clonotype was seen repeatedly, ten times or more. This chain uses TRBV4-1 with TRBJ2-7; D gene unclear. The CDR3 runs to 14 residues. V lost 1 base and J lost 6, with 13 bases in between. Germline values: CDR1 MGHRA, CDR2 YSYEKL. Here the CDR3 reads CASSQGLGASEQYF. CDR3 nucleotide sequence: TGCGCCAGCAGCCAAGGACTCGGAGCGAGCGAGCAGTACTTC.

This clonotype was seen many times. The gene calls are TRBV12-3 or TRBV12-4 and TRBJ2-1; a weak D match, TRBD1 (5 bases). Trimming stripped 2 bases from V and 10 bases from J, with 12 bases between. This CDR3 region has 13 residues. CDR3 in DNA: TGTGCCAGCAGTTTAAGCCCTACAGGAGAGCAGTTCTTC. Translated: CASSLSPTGEQFF.

The rearrangement uses TRBV5-1 and TRBJ2-7; 10 nucleotides match TRBD2. The trim removed 0 bases at V and 4 bases at J, leaving 13 bases unmatched. The germline CDR1 and CDR2 sequences are SGHRS and YFSETQ. This CDR3 is 18 amino acids long. CDR3 nucleotides: TGCGCCAGCAGCTTGGTTTTGAGGACTAGCGGTATTCAATACGAGCAGTACTTC. Translated, it gives CASSLVLRTSGIQYEQYF.

This clonotype was found many times. V gene TRBV27 combines with J gene TRBJ2-3, with D maybe TRBD1 (5 bases). V shed 6 bases and J shed 2 bases, with 12 bases lying between them. The CDR3 has 14 amino acids. Germline lookup yields CDR1 MNHEY and CDR2 SMNVEV (reference sequence). CDR3 bases: TGTGCCAGCAGGCTAGGACATTACACAGATACGCAGTATTTT. Translated: CASRLGHYTDTQYF.

The sample holds a few counts of this clonotype. The chain is built from TRBV19 and TRBJ2-2; 8 bases fit TRBD2. Germline V gene data show CDR1 as LNHDA and CDR2 as SQIVND (reference sequence). The CDR3 loop spans 15 amino acids. V lost 1 base to trimming and J lost 7 bases; unmatched junction nucleotides: 5. This CDR3 is CASSIAGGPGGELFF. The CDR3 DNA is TGTGCCAGTAGTATAGCGGGAGGGCCGGGCGGGGAGCTGTTTTTT. Full variable domain (remainder filled in from reference TRBV19 and TRBJ2-2): DGGITQSPKYLFRKEGQNVTLSCEQNLNHDAMYWYRQDPGQGLRLIYYSQIVNDFQKGDIAEGYSVSREKKESFPLTVTSAQKNPTAFYLCASSIAGGPGGELFFGEGSRLTVL.

The V gene is TRBV28, the J gene TRBJ1-5; the match to TRBD1 covers 7 bases. The V gene's germline CDR1 is MDHEN and CDR2 SYDVKM. Trimming removed 3 bases from V and 5 bases from J; junction bases left unmatched: 7. CDR3 size: 15 residues. CDR3 sequence (DNA): TGTGCCAGCAGTTTCCCGGGACAGAAGTATCAGCCCCAGCATTTT. Its translation: CASSFPGQKYQPQHF.

The rearrangement uses TRBV30 and TRBJ2-6; D might be TRBD1 or TRBD2, each matching 6 bases. Germline CDR1 GTSNPN, CDR2 SVGIG (reference sequence). The CDR3 has 18 amino acids. Trimming removed 0 bases at V and 0 bases at J, with 15 bases between. DNA of the CDR3: TGTGCCTGGAGTGTCGAGGGGGGCCCTTACTCTGGGGCCAACGTCCTGACTTTC. Amino acids: CAWSVEGGPYSGANVLTF. Full variable domain (rest looked up from reference TRBV30 and TRBJ2-6): SQTIHQWPATLVQPVGSPLSLECTVEGTSNPNLYWYRQAAGRGLQLLFYSVGIGQISSEVPQNLSASRPQDRQFILSSKKLLLSDSGFYLCAWSVEGGPYSGANVLTFGAGSRLTVL.

This clonotype appeared many times. The chain combines TRBV27 with TRBJ1-5; 9 bases are shared with TRBD1. Germline CDR1 reads MNHEY; CDR2 reads SMNVEV (reference sequence). V trimming: 6 bases; J trimming: 7 bases; junction bases outside the gene matches: 7. CDR3 length: 14 amino acids. CDR3 DNA: TGTGCCAGCAGCTCGACAGGGGGAGGGCAGCCCCAGCATTTT. It translates to CASSSTGGGQPQHF.

The table lists this clonotype with many counts. This chain links TRBV18 with TRBJ2-1; 8 nucleotides match TRBD2. The trim removed 7 bases at V and 9 bases at J, leaving 2 bases unmatched. Germline-derived CDR1 and CDR2 are KGHSH and LQKENI. This CDR3 has 11 residues. CDR3 coding DNA: TGTGCCAGCTACGCGGGGGGTGAGCAGTTCTTC. Protein sequence: CASYAGGEQFF.

This clonotype was detected a few times. V and J are TRBV30 and TRBJ2-1, with 10 bases fitting TRBD2. The CDR3 consists of 14 residues. Germline V gives CDR1 GTSNPN, CDR2 SVGIG (reference sequence). J was trimmed by 7 bases and V by 4 bases; bases with no gene match: 7. The CDR3 region is CAWKRVAGGNEQFF. CDR3 in DNA: TGTGCCTGGAAGAGGGTAGCGGGAGGTAATGAGCAGTTCTTC.

Worth noting for this clonotype: This may arise from a read error, as a much more abundant clone is one base away. The chain uses TRBV28 and TRBJ1-4; possible D gene TRBD1, 5 bases. The germline CDR1 and CDR2 sequences are MDHEN and SYDVKM. CDR3 size: 13 residues. The CDR3 spells CASSFGGGEELFF. The DNA for the CDR3 is TGTGCCAGCAGTTTTGGGGGTGGTGAAGAACTGTTTTTT.

This clonotype has more than one count but fewer than ten. This sequence joins TRBV11-2 and TRBJ1-2; possibly TRBD1 for D (5 bases). Trimming shortened V by 6 bases and J by 1 base, and 15 bases separated the two germline ends. This CDR3 is built from 15 residues. The germline CDR1 and CDR2 sequences are SGHAT and FQNNGV. The chain's CDR3 is CASSLRGHNNYGYTF. The CDR3 DNA reads TGTGCCAGCAGTCTAAGAGGACACAATAACTATGGCTACACCTTC.

This clonotype has a count of ten or more. V is TRBV5-1 and J is TRBJ1-1; no firm D call. The CDR3 is made up of 14 amino acids. V lost 0 bases, J lost 3 bases, and 9 bases lay in between. Germline values: CDR1 SGHRS, CDR2 YFSETQ. DNA of the CDR3: TGCGCCAGCAGCTTGGATCCGGGGTACACTGAAGCTTTCTTT. It yields the protein CASSLDPGYTEAFF.